Presented here are 18 T cell receptor beta chains from one specimen sequenced in a study. MiXCR, applied by TCRdb to the RT-PCR reads, yields one record per CDR3 protein. The sample records 550,000 to 750,000 distinct CDR3 sequences, approximately 15% being singletons. The sequenced sample consisted of memory CD4+ T cells from blood. The source of these receptors is a female donor in good health, serving as a healthy control.

The rearrangement links TRBV7-3 to TRBJ2-3, with a weak D call TRBD2 (6 bases). The CDR3 is made up of 15 amino acids. Trimming removed 1 base at V and 4 bases at J, with 12 bases between. Germline CDR1 and CDR2: SGHTA and FQGTGA. CDR3 protein: CASSLMGGDADTQYF. Written as DNA, the CDR3 is TGTGCCAGCAGCTTAATGGGGGGAGACGCAGATACGCAGTATTTT.

The chain joins TRBV7-3 to TRBJ2-7; no reliable D call. The CDR3 covers 13 residues. Trimming removed 1 base from V and 3 bases from J, with 7 bases in between. From germline, CDR1 is SGHTA and CDR2 FQGTGA. CDR3 bases: TGTGCCAGCAGCTTAAATTTCGGCTACGAGCAGTACTTC. As protein: CASSLNFGYEQYF.

The CDR3 reads CSALRAAGADTQYF. The CDR3 coding sequence is TGCAGTGCCCTCCGCGCAGCGGGAGCAGATACGCAGTATTTT. The genes are TRBV20-1 and TRBJ2-3, with 8 positions matching TRBD2. The CDR3 sequence is 14 residues long. Trimming at V came to 6 bases and at J to 4 bases, leaving 9 bases not matched to a gene. Germline V CDR1 and CDR2: DFQATT, SNEGSKA (reference sequence).

This clonotype occurred a few times. The chain recombines TRBV6-9 with TRBJ2-2, with 8 bases lining up with TRBD1. Trimming at V came to 5 bases and at J to 3 bases, leaving 14 bases not matched to a gene. The CDR3 sequence is 18 residues long. Germline V lookup: CDR1 MNHGY, CDR2 SVAAGI. DNA of the CDR3: TGTGCCAGCAGTCCGCCCCCGTCGGACAGGGACCACACCGGGGAGCTGTTTTTT. Translating gives CASSPPPSDRDHTGELFF.

This clonotype was seen repeatedly, ten times or more. V gene TRBV7-6 combines with J gene TRBJ2-7; D is possibly TRBD1 or TRBD2 (5 bases each). The CDR3 length is 15 residues. The V and J ends lost 3 bases and 2 bases respectively, with 14 bases between them. CDR1 and CDR2 from the germline V gene are SGHVS and FNYEAQ. The CDR3 DNA sequence: TGTGCCAGCAGCTTTGGGGGTTTTGGTCCCTACGAGCAGTACTTC. Protein product: CASSFGGFGPYEQYF. The variable domain in full, with the rest retrieved from reference TRBV7-6 and TRBJ2-7, is GAGVSQSPRYKVTKRGQDVALRCDPISGHVSLYWYRQALGQGPEFLTYFNYEAQQDKSGLPNDRFSAERPEGSISTLTIQRTEQRDSAMYRCASSFGGFGPYEQYFGPGTRLTVT.

V and J are TRBV9 and TRBJ2-5, with TRBD1 as a possible D gene (7 bases). CDR1 is SGDLS, CDR2 YYNGEE, per germline. Trimming shortened V by 4 bases and J by 5 bases, and 15 bases separated the two germline ends. The CDR3 is made up of 14 amino acids. The CDR3 sequence: CASSNQGGAETQYF. CDR3 sequence (DNA): TGTGCCAGCAGCAACCAGGGGGGCGCTGAGACCCAGTACTTC.

This clonotype occurred a few times. The chain couples TRBV6-6 to TRBJ2-2, with D perhaps matching TRBD1 (6 bases). Germline CDR1 is MNHNY and CDR2 is SVGAGI (reference sequence). V was clipped by 6 bases and J by 1 base, with 9 bases between them. The CDR3 totals 14 residues. This chain's CDR3 is CASRQQGNTGELFF. In DNA form, the CDR3 reads TGTGCCAGCAGACAACAGGGGAACACCGGGGAGCTGTTTTTT.

This clonotype was seen many times. The chain links TRBV29-1 to TRBJ2-3, with no clear D. V lost 1 base and J lost 4, with 6 bases in between. This CDR3 spans 12 amino acids. CDR1 is SQVTM, CDR2 ANQGSEA, per germline. CDR3 sequence reads: CSVEGGADTQYF. DNA for the CDR3: TGCAGCGTTGAAGGAGGCGCAGATACGCAGTATTTT.

This clonotype has a count of ten or more. The rearrangement uses TRBV5-1 and TRBJ2-2; D is uncertain. Looked up from germline, CDR1 is SGHRS and CDR2 is YFSETQ. V lost 7 bases and J lost 7, with 11 bases in between. This CDR3 region has 12 residues. The CDR3, as DNA: TGCGCCAGCCGAAATCTAGACGGGGAGCTGTTTTTT. Protein sequence: CASRNLDGELFF.

This clonotype was recorded many times. The chain couples TRBV6-2 or TRBV6-3 to TRBJ1-6; TRBD1 aligns across 10 bases. The CDR3 sequence is 14 residues long. Unmatched junction bases numbered 5, after V lost 7 bases and J lost 8 bases. Germline V gives CDR1 MNHEY, CDR2 SVGEGT. CDR3 residues: CASMSGQGYSPLHF. CDR3 nucleotide sequence: TGTGCCAGCATGTCGGGACAGGGGTATTCACCCCTCCACTTT.

This clonotype was counted between two and nine times. The V and J genes are TRBV7-2 and TRBJ2-2, with D possibly TRBD2 on 5 matching bases. Trimming left V 4 bases short and J 3 bases short, with 12 bases between. The germline CDR1 and CDR2 sequences are SGHTA and FQGNSA. This CDR3 is 15 amino acids long. This CDR3 is CASSSRMGDTGELFF. CDR3 coding DNA: TGTGCCAGCAGCTCCCGGATGGGAGACACCGGGGAGCTGTTTTTT.

The chain is built from TRBV7-9 and TRBJ2-7; possibly TRBD2 for D (5 bases). Trimming shortened V by 4 bases and J by 6 bases, and 10 bases separated the two germline ends. Looked up from germline, CDR1 is SEHNR and CDR2 is FQNEAQ (reference sequence). This CDR3 is 12 amino acids long. This CDR3 reads CASSWEYGEQYF. The CDR3 coding sequence is TGTGCCAGCAGCTGGGAGTACGGCGAGCAGTACTTC.

This clonotype has ten or more counts. The rearrangement uses TRBV20-1 and TRBJ2-1; no clear D. The germline gives CDR1 DFQATT, CDR2 SNEGSKA (reference sequence). The CDR3 runs to 15 residues. V was pared by 5 bases and J by 0 bases, with 14 bases between. The CDR3 DNA is TGCAGTGCTCCGATGACGCTACGCTCCTACAATGAGCAGTTCTTC. It translates to CSAPMTLRSYNEQFF.

In this sample, this clonotype turned up many times. The V call is TRBV6-5, the J call TRBJ1-3; D ambiguous. The germline gives CDR1 MNHEY, CDR2 SVGAGI. V lost 10 bases, J lost 0 bases, and 19 bases lay in between. The CDR3 has 16 residues. The CDR3 is CATLTPAGGSGNTIYF. The DNA of the CDR3 is TGTGCCACCCTCACTCCGGCGGGCGGCTCTGGAAACACCATATATTTT.

This chain links TRBV4-3 with TRBJ1-4; D is unresolved. The V end was cut by 0 bases, the J end by 5 bases, with 19 bases between. Germline CDR1 reads LGHNA; CDR2 reads YSLEER. The CDR3 sequence is 18 residues long. CDR3 protein: CASSQEIGRSIQNEKLFF. Written as DNA, the CDR3 is TGCGCCAGCAGCCAAGAAATTGGACGCAGCATTCAGAATGAAAAACTGTTTTTT.

In this sample, this clonotype turned up many times. DNA for the CDR3: TGCAGTGCTAGAGATCGGCGGCGGTCTAGCACAGATACGCAGTATTTT. It codes for CSARDRRRSSTDTQYF. The chain is built from TRBV20-1 and TRBJ2-3; no firm D call. Germline loops: CDR1 DFQATT, CDR2 SNEGSKA (reference sequence). The CDR3 length is 16 residues. Trimming pared 0 bases from V and 0 bases from J, leaving 13 bases between.

This clonotype has just a few counts. The chain couples TRBV5-4 to TRBJ2-1; D ambiguous. This CDR3 has 17 residues. From germline, CDR1 is SGHNT and CDR2 YYREEE (reference sequence). V gave up 1 base and J gave up 1 base, with 15 bases separating them. The CDR3 DNA is TGTGCCAGCAGCTTGAGGCTTCTCGGTAGGTCCTACAATGAGCAGTTCTTC. This sequence encodes CASSLRLLGRSYNEQFF.

This clonotype was counted many times. The rearrangement links TRBV15 to TRBJ2-1; D is possibly TRBD1 or TRBD2 (5 bases each). Trimming stripped 3 bases from V and 5 bases from J, with 20 bases between. Germline V CDR1 and CDR2: LNHNV, YYDKDF (reference sequence). There are 17 residues in the CDR3. The chain's CDR3 is CATSRGTGTGNNNEQFF. The DNA of the CDR3 is TGTGCCACCAGCAGGGGAACCGGGACGGGGAATAACAATGAGCAGTTCTTC.